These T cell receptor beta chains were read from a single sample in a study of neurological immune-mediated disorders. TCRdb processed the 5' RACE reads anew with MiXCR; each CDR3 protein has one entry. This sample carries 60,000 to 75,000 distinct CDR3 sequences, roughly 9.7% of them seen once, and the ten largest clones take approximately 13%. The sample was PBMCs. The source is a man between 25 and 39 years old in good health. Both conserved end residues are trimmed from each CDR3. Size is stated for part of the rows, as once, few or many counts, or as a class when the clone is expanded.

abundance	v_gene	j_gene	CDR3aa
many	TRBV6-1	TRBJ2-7	ASSGYEQY
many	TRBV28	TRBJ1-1	ASGRDRGLMNTEAF
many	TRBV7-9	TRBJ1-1	ASSLALVGGTEAF
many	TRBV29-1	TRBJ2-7	SIPGQGAHEQY
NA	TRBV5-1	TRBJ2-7	ASSLRPGTGGDEQC
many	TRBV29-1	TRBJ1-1	SVMPSSVGTEAF
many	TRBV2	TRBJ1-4	ASSSDVDATNEKLF
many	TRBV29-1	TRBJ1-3	SVGITGGSGNTIY
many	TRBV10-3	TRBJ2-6	AISGAGANVLT
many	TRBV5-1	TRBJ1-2	ASSLGAAVDGYT
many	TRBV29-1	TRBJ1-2	SVENRSYGYT
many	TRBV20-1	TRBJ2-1	SAPPAGGAEEQF
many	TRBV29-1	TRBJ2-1	SVGGGDEQF
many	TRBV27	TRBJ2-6	ASSPPFVSGANVLT
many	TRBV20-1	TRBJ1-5	SAGGQGASQPQH